The rows below give T cell receptor beta chains drawn from one sample of a study of blood T cells in healthy people across ages. MiXCR, run by TCRdb on the 5' RACE reads, gives a single entry per CDR3 protein. The sample lists 550,000 to 700,000 distinct CDR3 sequences; 25% to 30% were seen once. Input material: blood. The receptors here all came from a woman in her 70s in good health. Both conserved end residues are part of each CDR3. Fields, in order: clone size, V gene, D gene, J gene, CDR3 DNA, CDR3 protein. A D gene is named only where the DNA matches it firmly. Size values are once, few and many counts, or a class for expanded clones, and some rows have none.

abundance: NA; v_gene: TRBV7-2; d_gene: NA; j_gene: TRBJ2-1; CDR3nt: TGTGCCAGCAACCTTCGACAGGGAGGTGTAAATGAGCAGTTCTTC; CDR3aa: CASNLRQGGVNEQFF
abundance: NA; v_gene: TRBV20-1; d_gene: NA; j_gene: TRBJ2-1; CDR3nt: TGCAGTGCTAGAAGGCTGAAGAGGGGGAACTATGAGCAGTTCTTC; CDR3aa: CSARRLKRGNYEQFF
abundance: NA; v_gene: TRBV29-1; d_gene: NA; j_gene: TRBJ1-3; CDR3nt: TGCAGCGTCTCCGGGACAACTGGAAACACCATATATTTT; CDR3aa: CSVSGTTGNTIYF
abundance: NA; v_gene: TRBV5-1; d_gene: TRBD2; j_gene: TRBJ2-5; CDR3nt: TGCGCCAGCAGCGTAAATCCGGGACTAGAAGAGACCCAGTACTTC; CDR3aa: CASSVNPGLEETQYF
abundance: few; v_gene: TRBV7-2; d_gene: TRBD2; j_gene: TRBJ2-2; CDR3nt: TGTGCCAGCAGCTTAGACGGGGGGAGTCGGGCCGGGGAGCTGTTTTTT; CDR3aa: CASSLDGGSRAGELFF
abundance: many; v_gene: TRBV20-1; d_gene: NA; j_gene: TRBJ2-2; CDR3nt: TGCAGTGCTAGAATGAACACCGGGGAGCTGTTTTTT; CDR3aa: CSARMNTGELFF
abundance: few; v_gene: TRBV6-2/TRBV6-3; d_gene: NA; j_gene: TRBJ2-5; CDR3nt: TGTGCCAGCAGTTATTTTAGGGTCGGCGGAGAGACCCAGTACTTC; CDR3aa: CASSYFRVGGETQYF
abundance: few; v_gene: TRBV18; d_gene: NA; j_gene: TRBJ1-4; CDR3nt: TGTGCCAGCTCACCACAAGGAGTTAATGAAAAACTGTTTTTT; CDR3aa: CASSPQGVNEKLFF
abundance: NA; v_gene: TRBV6-2/TRBV6-3; d_gene: TRBD1; j_gene: TRBJ1-2; CDR3nt: TGTGCCAGCAGCCCCTCGACAGGGGACTATGGCTACACCTTC; CDR3aa: CASSPSTGDYGYTF
abundance: NA; v_gene: TRBV15; d_gene: NA; j_gene: TRBJ1-3; CDR3nt: TGTGCCACCAGCAGACCCGGACATGCTTCTGGAAACACCATATATTTT; CDR3aa: CATSRPGHASGNTIYF
abundance: many; v_gene: TRBV12-3/TRBV12-4; d_gene: TRBD1; j_gene: TRBJ1-4; CDR3nt: TGTGCCAGCAGTCTCCGACAGGGAGGCGAAAAACTGTTTTTT; CDR3aa: CASSLRQGGEKLFF
abundance: NA; v_gene: TRBV11-1; d_gene: NA; j_gene: TRBJ2-7; CDR3nt: TGTGCCAGCAGCTTACGATTCTCGGTGGAGCAGTACTTC; CDR3aa: CASSLRFSVEQYF
abundance: NA; v_gene: TRBV11-2; d_gene: NA; j_gene: TRBJ2-1; CDR3nt: TGTGCCAGCAGCTTAGGGGGGGCGGGGTCCTTCTACAATGAGCAGTTCTTC; CDR3aa: CASSLGGAGSFYNEQFF
abundance: few; v_gene: TRBV11-2; d_gene: TRBD2; j_gene: TRBJ2-3; CDR3nt: TGTGCCAGCAGCTTAATAGCGGGGGTATCCACAGATACGCAGTATTTT; CDR3aa: CASSLIAGVSTDTQYF
abundance: NA; v_gene: TRBV19; d_gene: TRBD1; j_gene: TRBJ1-1; CDR3nt: TGTGCCAGTAGTAAACCCCAGGGGGGAGAAAACACTGAAGCTTTCTTT; CDR3aa: CASSKPQGGENTEAFF
abundance: NA; v_gene: TRBV6-1; d_gene: TRBD1; j_gene: TRBJ2-3; CDR3nt: TGTGCCAGCAGCACCGGGACAGGGATAGAAGATACGCAGTATTTT; CDR3aa: CASSTGTGIEDTQYF